These 15 T cell receptor beta chains share one sample of origin, sequenced in a study of blood T cell repertoires in COVID-19. Profiling relied on immunoSEQ multiplex PCR, and the TCRdb table lists in-frame clones only, not all of them. The sample lists about 40,000 clones, approximately 79% occurring once. Sequences were obtained from peripheral blood. The receptors derive from a woman of 80 years or more with acute or convalescent COVID-19.

This clone was seen more than once but under ten times. The rearrangement links TRBV7-2 to TRBJ1-1, with 8 bases aligning to TRBD1. The germline V gene has CDR1 SGHTA and CDR2 FQGNSA. CDR3 length: 15 residues. The ends lost 5 bases at V and 5 bases at J; junction bases unmatched: 10. CDR3: CASSRHTGGLTEAFF. As DNA, the CDR3 is TGTGCCAGCAGCCGTCATACAGGGGGACTGACTGAAGCTTTCTTT.

V and J are TRBV28 and TRBJ1-6; TRBD1 matches 10 bases. V shed 6 bases, J shed 9 bases, and the junction held 5 bases outside the gene matches. The CDR3 consists of 14 residues. Germline V gene data show CDR1 as MDHEN and CDR2 as SYDVKM. The CDR3 DNA reads TGTGCCAGCAGCCCGGGACAGGGGACTTCACCCCTCCACTTT. It translates to CASSPGQGTSPLHF.

The J gene is TRBJ2-1, the V gene TRBV2; 12 nucleotides match TRBD2. From germline, CDR1 is SNHLY and CDR2 FYNNEI. V shed 7 bases, J shed 4 bases, and the junction held 17 bases outside the gene matches. The CDR3 runs to 19 residues. CDR3 in amino acids: CASTPGASGRGGSYNEQFF. The DNA for the CDR3 is TGTGCCAGCACCCCCGGGGCTAGCGGGAGGGGAGGGTCTTACAATGAGCAGTTCTTC.

The chain recombines TRBV18 with TRBJ1-6; 7 nucleotides agree with TRBD1. Germline lookup yields CDR1 KGHSH and CDR2 LQKENI. The CDR3 loop spans 16 amino acids. V lost 3 bases to trimming and J lost 7 bases; unmatched junction nucleotides: 9. The CDR3 DNA is TGTGCCAGCTCACCCGACCAGCCAGGGGGGAATTCACCCCTCCACTTT. This gives the protein CASSPDQPGGNSPLHF.

The J gene is TRBJ2-2, the V gene TRBV12-5, with TRBD1 matching over 7 bases. The germline CDR1 and CDR2 sequences are LGHNT and FRNRAP. Unmatched junction bases numbered 7, after V lost 6 bases and J lost 3 bases. The CDR3 covers 15 residues. CDR3: CASGTGMGDTGELFF. CDR3 sequence (DNA): TGTGCTAGTGGGACAGGGATGGGGGACACCGGGGAGCTGTTTTTT.

This clone has a single count. The chain is built from TRBV12-3 or TRBV12-4 and TRBJ1-1, with D possibly being TRBD1 (6 bases). This CDR3 comprises 13 residues. The ends were cut back, 6 bases at V and 4 bases at J, with 12 bases in the middle. CDR3 nucleotides: TGTGCCAGCAGCTCTCAGGGGCTCACTGAAGCTTTCTTT. Its translation: CASSSQGLTEAFF.

The J gene is TRBJ2-3, the V gene TRBV5-4; possible D gene TRBD2, 5 bases. This CDR3 region has 14 residues. Looked up from germline, CDR1 is SGHNT and CDR2 is YYREEE (reference sequence). With 0 bases removed from V and 4 bases from J, the gap between germline ends came to 9 bases. CDR3 nucleotide sequence: TGTGCCAGCAGCTTGGGGGCGGAGGCAGATACGCAGTATTTT. It translates to CASSLGAEADTQYF.

This clone has a single count. The chain recombines TRBV19 with TRBJ2-5, with TRBD1 identical over 8 bases. The CDR3 is 14 residues long. V dropped 8 bases and J dropped 3; count of bases not matched to a gene: 8. Per the germline V gene, CDR1 is LNHDA and CDR2 is SQIVND (reference sequence). The CDR3 DNA sequence: TGTGCCAGTGGGAACCAGGGGGCTAAAGAGACCCAGTACTTC. Translation gives CASGNQGAKETQYF.

This clone appeared a single time. The CDR3 DNA reads as TGTGCCAGCAGCTTAGAAGCGCCTAGCGGGACCAAAAACATTCAGTACTTC. This sequence encodes CASSLEAPSGTKNIQYF. The rearrangement links TRBV7-2 to TRBJ2-4, with TRBD2 identical over 9 bases. Unmatched junction bases numbered 6, after V lost 1 base and J lost 2 bases. The CDR3 spans 17 residues. Per the germline V gene, CDR1 is SGHTA and CDR2 is FQGNSA.

The chain employs TRBV19 and TRBJ2-1; D may be TRBD2 (5 bases). The ends were cut back, 7 bases at V and 11 bases at J, with 12 bases in the middle. Germline V CDR1 and CDR2: LNHDA, SQIVND (reference sequence). The CDR3 length is 11 residues. The CDR3 nucleotides read TGTGCCAGTATATCAGGAGGAAAGCAGTTCTTC. Translation gives CASISGGKQFF.

This sequence joins TRBV3-1 (or the pseudogene TRBV3-2) and TRBJ2-2; possible D gene TRBD1, 5 bases. Trimming removed 8 bases at V and 4 bases at J, with 14 bases between. Germline CDR1 is LGHDT and CDR2 is YNNKEL (reference sequence). The CDR3 runs 14 residues. The CDR3 sequence: CASGVSQGTGELFF. Here the CDR3 DNA reads TGTGCCAGCGGGGTTTCCCAGGGCACCGGGGAGCTGTTTTTT.

The rearrangement links TRBV7-9 to TRBJ2-7; 7 positions agree with TRBD2. Germline-derived CDR1 and CDR2 are SEHNR and FQNEAQ (reference sequence). The CDR3 has 11 residues. V lost 11 bases and J lost 4; bases outside the gene matches: 5. As DNA, the CDR3 is TGTGCCGGCGCCGGGGGGTACGAGCAGTACTTC. This encodes CAGAGGYEQYF.

This chain links TRBV7-9 with TRBJ2-7, with 7 bases identical to TRBD1. Per the germline V gene, CDR1 is SEHNR and CDR2 is FQNEAQ (reference sequence). The CDR3 covers 15 residues. V lost 4 bases to trimming and J lost 4 bases; unmatched junction nucleotides: 10. CDR3 DNA: TGTGCCAGCAGCTCCGAGGGACAGTCTCAGTACGAGCAGTACTTC. This encodes CASSSEGQSQYEQYF.

The chain carries TRBV2 and TRBJ1-2; D is possibly TRBD1 (5 bases). V shed 4 bases and J shed 6 bases, with 15 bases lying between them. CDR1 is SNHLY and CDR2 is FYNNEI in the germline V gene. The CDR3 runs to 14 residues. In nucleotides, the CDR3 is TGTGCCAGCAGTGGAGGCCAGGGAGGTAATGGCTACACCTTC. The encoded protein is CASSGGQGGNGYTF.

The V gene is TRBV21-1, the J gene TRBJ1-5; TRBD1 was called by the table and not checked on the DNA. TRBV21-1 is termed a pseudogene. The CDR3 spans 16 residues. CDR3 nucleotides: TGTGCCAGCAGCAAAGAAGGGGGCTATAGCAATCAGCCCCAGCATTTT. Protein product: CASSKEGGYSNQPQHF.